This T cell receptor (beta chain) was captured in a study of shared clonotypes between healthy human individuals. Turning to this clone: Other nucleotide sequences from this sample produce the same CDR3.

TCRdb's table, derived via immunoSEQ multiplex PCR, lists solely in-frame clones and lacks some. The sample includes 2 million or so clones, roughly 95% of them seen just once. CDR1 MNHEY and CDR2 SVGAGI come from the germline V gene. Trimming took 0 bases from V and 2 from J, leaving 2 bases between them. This CDR3 comprises 13 residues. The CD4+ fraction was divided into a CD45RA+ naive subset and a CD45RA-negative memory subset. The sequencing sample was made of naive CD4+ T cells sorted from blood. Noted subset: CD45RA+ positively selected. J is TRBJ1-5 and V is TRBV6-5, with no clear D. The clonotype was recovered from a man between 18 and 29 years old in good health. The CDR3, as DNA: TGTGCCAGCAGTTACTCTCGCAATCAGCCCCAGCATTTT. Translation gives CASSYSRNQPQHF.